These 3 T cell receptor beta chains were all obtained from the same sample, sequenced in a study of tumor and adjacent non-tumor tissue in lung cancer. Three rounds of nested PCR, following a modified ARM-PCR protocol, produced the TCRbeta library. One entry per CDR3 protein, called by TCRdb with MiXCR from the multiplex PCR reads. The sample comprises about 110,000 distinct CDR3 sequences, 60% to 65% of which are singletons, and around 20% rests with the top ten. RNA was extracted from bulk tissue without any cell sorting. The normal lung tissue was taken more than 3 cm from the tumor edge. The material sequenced was distant non-tumor lung tissue. The source of these receptors is a man aged 60 to 69 with non-small cell lung cancer.

This clonotype was observed a handful of times. Its ends do not fully match the called genes, so a read error is possible. The V and J genes are TRBV12-3 or TRBV12-4 and TRBJ1-1; 8 nucleotides line up with TRBD1. The CDR3 has 12 amino acids. CDR3 sequence: CVSSDRGAEAFF. DNA for the CDR3: TGTGTCAGCAGCGACAGGGGCGCTGAAGCCTTCTTT.

This clonotype was recorded many times. The rearrangement joins TRBV6-2 or TRBV6-3 to TRBJ2-1, with 11 positions matching TRBD2. Germline loops: CDR1 MNHEY, CDR2 SVGEGT. This CDR3 spans 16 amino acids. The V segment lost 6 bases and the J segment 1 base; nucleotides outside the gene matches: 5. The CDR3 nucleotides read TGTGCCAGCAGACCCTCTAGCGGGAGGTCCTACAATGAGCAGTTCTTC. This encodes CASRPSSGRSYNEQFF.

This clonotype showed up many times. The V call is TRBV12-3 or TRBV12-4, the J call TRBJ2-7, with D perhaps being TRBD1 or TRBD2 (6 bases each). The V gene lost 3 bases and the J gene lost 3 bases, with 18 bases spanning the gap. CDR3 size: 16 residues. CDR3: CASSLYLGGTLYEQYF. The CDR3, as DNA: TGTGCCAGCAGTTTGTACCTTGGGGGGACACTCTACGAGCAGTACTTC.